Given below is one TCR beta chain in context. Additional DNA sequences in this sample encode the identical CDR3. These data come from a study of shared clonotypes between healthy human individuals. The method was immunoSEQ multiplex PCR; TCRdb's version includes in-frame clones alone and lacks a portion of them. The repertoire has a few million clones, just over 90% of them found once; the top ten carry 0.39%. The CDR3 sequence is 11 residues long. Germline V lookup: CDR1 MGHDK, CDR2 SYGVNS. Trimming took 6 bases from V and 3 from J, leaving 6 bases between them. The source of this sequence is a young man in good health. Some clones in this sample may be carry-over from other donors' samples. The chain links TRBV25-1 to TRBJ2-7; the D is unclear. What was sequenced was naive CD4+ T cells from PBMCs. Described subset: CD45RA+ positively selected. The CDR3 protein is CASSEYYEQYF. The CDR3 region has the DNA TGTGCCAGCAGCGAGTACTACGAGCAGTACTTC.